What follows is one T cell receptor beta chain and its context. Antigen: not known. This entry belongs to a study of OX40 agonist ivuxolimab in advanced cancers. Data came from immunoSEQ multiplex PCR; TCRdb stores just in-frame clones and leaves some out. The sample contains roughly 70,000 clones, approximately 90% of which appear only once. Study findings and constraints: CD4+ and CD8+ blood T cells expanded clonally by week 6 at 0.1 to 3.0 mg/kg.

Trimming at V came to 3 bases and at J to 1 base, leaving 3 bases not matched to a gene. The CDR3 is made up of 16 amino acids. The germline CDR1 and CDR2 sequences are LNHNV and YYDKDF (reference sequence). Specimen: CD4+ or CD8+ T cells sorted from blood, collected in a trial of the OX40 agonist ivuxolimab. The rearrangement uses TRBV15 and TRBJ2-4; 10 bases are a match to TRBD1. This TCR was recovered from an adult with an advanced solid tumor such as melanoma, head and neck, liver or kidney cancer. CDR3 residues: CATSRGQGSAKNIQYF. The CDR3 region has the DNA TGTGCCACCAGCAGGGGACAGGGGAGCGCCAAAAACATTCAGTACTTC.